In this sample, the clone carrying this T cell receptor beta chain turned up many times. This sample was included in a study of T cells in Graves' hyperthyroidism and ophthalmopathy. From RNA transcripts, TCR beta CDR3 regions were amplified. A first-round RT-PCR of the TCR CDR3 used the HTBI primer set. MiXCR, applied by TCRdb to the multiplex PCR reads, yields one record per CDR3 protein. The sample has 340,000 or so distinct CDR3 sequences; around 17% are singletons. The sample comprised blood. This receptor was taken from a man aged 25-45 years with Graves' hyperthyroidism.

The CDR3 DNA follows: TGTGCCAGCAGTTCTCGGAGTGGCAATCAGCCCCAGCATTTT. Its protein product is CASSSRSGNQPQHF. The V gene is TRBV12-3 or TRBV12-4, the J gene TRBJ1-5; no clear D. V was shortened by 4 bases and J by 2 bases, with 9 bases between the two germline ends. This CDR3 contains 14 residues.